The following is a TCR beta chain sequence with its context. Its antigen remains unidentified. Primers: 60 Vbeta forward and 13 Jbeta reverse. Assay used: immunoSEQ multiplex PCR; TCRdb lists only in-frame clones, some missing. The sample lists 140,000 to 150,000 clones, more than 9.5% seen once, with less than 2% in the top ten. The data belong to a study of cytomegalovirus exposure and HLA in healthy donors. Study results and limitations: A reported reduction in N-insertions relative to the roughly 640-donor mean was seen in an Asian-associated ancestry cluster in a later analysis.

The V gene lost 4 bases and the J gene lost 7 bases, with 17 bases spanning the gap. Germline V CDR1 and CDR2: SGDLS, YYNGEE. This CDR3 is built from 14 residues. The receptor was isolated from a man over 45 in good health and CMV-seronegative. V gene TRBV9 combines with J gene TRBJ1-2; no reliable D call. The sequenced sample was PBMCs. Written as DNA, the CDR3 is TGTGCCAGCAGCCCCCCAAGCATCCGGGGTGGCTACACCTTC. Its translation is CASSPPSIRGGYTF.